This TCR beta chain was identified during a study of identical twins. The study's findings and limits: Within beta out-of-frame sequences, the excess sharing observed between twins was weaker. Its conclusions, products of cross-sectional statistical analysis, did not come from following the same donors. The presence of invariant MAIT and iNKT cells could partly confound analyses of zero-insertion sequences.

This clonotype was seen only a few times. Its matching antigen is unknown. Germline CDR1 and CDR2: LNHNV and YYDKDF (reference sequence). Trimming at V came to 2 bases and at J to 0 bases, leaving 12 bases not matched to a gene. The CDR3 extends over 18 amino acids. A universal primer site was added by template switching, and unique molecular identifiers were carried by the cDNA. One entry per CDR3 protein, called by TCRdb with MiXCR from the 5' RACE reads. Among approximately 220,000 distinct CDR3 sequences listed, around 9.6% were seen once. The rearrangement uses TRBV15 and TRBJ2-5, with 7 nucleotides matching TRBD2. This sequence was found in a young woman in good health. Sequences were obtained from memory (CD45RO+) T cells sorted from blood. CDR3 DNA sequence: TGTGCCACCAGCAGATTATCCGGGACTAACTCCTACCAAGAGACCCAGTACTTC. The encoded protein is CATSRLSGTNSYQETQYF. The full variable domain, its missing parts supplied by reference TRBV15 and TRBJ2-5, is DAMVIQNPRYQVTQFGKPVTLSCSQTLNHNVMYWYQQKSSQAPKLLFHYYDKDFNNEADTPDNFQSRRPNTSFCFLDIRSPGLGDTAMYLCATSRLSGTNSYQETQYFGPGTRLLVL.